This T cell receptor (beta chain) is from a study of breast tumors, draining lymph nodes, adjacent tissues. Breast cancer patients provided tissue from their axillary draining lymph nodes. Trimming cost V 5 bases and J 3 bases; bases outside gene matches: 2. The CDR3 contains 13 residues. General study findings and limits: Tumor T cell lymph node origin was a supported hypothesis, not proven. Data fit most tumor T cells coming from lymph node, expanding in tumor.

One entry per CDR3 protein results from TCRdb running MiXCR on the multiplex PCR reads. The sample consists of approximately 170,000 distinct CDR3 sequences, 30% to 35% of them appearing once. Many counts were recorded for this clonotype. Its antigen is still unknown. This rearrangement joins TRBV12-3 or TRBV12-4 to TRBJ2-7, with 9 positions matching TRBD1. The TCR sequence derives from a female donor with breast cancer. Some clones in this sample may be carry-over from other donors' samples. The sample comprised axillary lymph node tissue. CDR3 region: CASSAGQGYEQYF. The DNA for the CDR3 is TGTGCCAGCAGTGCGGGACAGGGCTACGAGCAGTACTTC.